This entry describes one T cell receptor (beta chain). The data stem from a study of blood T cell repertoires in COVID-19. At the level of the study: Samples came from the United States, Italy and Spain, spanning acute and convalescent COVID-19.

Authors' processing steps: From reference gene primer amplification, estimates of nucleated cell counts were derived. Clones were read by immunoSEQ multiplex PCR, and TCRdb kept only the in-frame ones, dropping some. V, J and clone size are taken as reported in that table, and D and trimming were inferred from the DNA itself. Of a few hundred thousand clones listed, about 86% are singletons. CDR3 size: 17 residues. V lost 1 base to trimming and J lost 0 bases; unmatched junction nucleotides: 6. Germline CDR1 MDHEN, CDR2 SYDVKM. Individuals aged roughly 18 to 95 years were recruited from 24 US areas. Participants were placed into cohorts based on the clinical history they reported.

The sample was PBMCs or T cells enriched from blood (not recorded which). The sequence came from a woman aged 35 to 49 with acute COVID-19. The rearrangement uses TRBV28 and TRBJ2-3; 8 bases match TRBD2. CDR3 in amino acids: CASSLFGLAGSTDTQYF. As DNA, the CDR3 is TGTGCCAGCAGTTTATTTGGGCTAGCGGGTAGCACAGATACGCAGTATTTT.